The rows below give T cell receptor beta chains drawn from one sample of a study of identical twins' blood T cells. TCRdb called the 5' RACE reads again in MiXCR, with one record for every CDR3 protein. The table includes roughly 1,200 distinct CDR3 sequences, about 87% detected once. Sequenced: PBMCs. The receptors stem from a woman between 18 and 55 years old in good health. CDR3s leave out the opening cysteine and the closing phenylalanine or tryptophan. The order of the fields is V gene, J gene, clone size, CDR3 protein. The listing skips clone size in some rows; elsewhere it reads once, few, many or a size class.

V gene: TRBV7-6; J gene: TRBJ1-6; clone size: -; CDR3 protein: ASSLDHVGSPLH
V gene: TRBV20-1; J gene: TRBJ1-5; clone size: -; CDR3 protein: SARDGPQGDQPQH
V gene: TRBV2; J gene: TRBJ2-2; clone size: -; CDR3 protein: ASSEALLGQNTGELF
V gene: TRBV15; J gene: TRBJ1-2; clone size: -; CDR3 protein: ATSRTRDRVHGYT
V gene: TRBV10-3; J gene: TRBJ1-5; clone size: -; CDR3 protein: ASATVNQPQH
V gene: TRBV18; J gene: TRBJ2-3; clone size: -; CDR3 protein: ASSSRTDTQY
V gene: TRBV10-3; J gene: TRBJ2-7; clone size: -; CDR3 protein: AISGDRVLYEQY
V gene: TRBV7-7; J gene: TRBJ1-1; clone size: -; CDR3 protein: ASSAGGNTEAF
V gene: TRBV18; J gene: TRBJ1-6; clone size: -; CDR3 protein: ASSPRTDNSPLH
V gene: TRBV10-3; J gene: TRBJ1-1; clone size: -; CDR3 protein: AAQEGMNTEAF
V gene: TRBV5-1; J gene: TRBJ2-3; clone size: -; CDR3 protein: ASSLVDSTDTQY
V gene: TRBV4-1; J gene: TRBJ2-5; clone size: once; CDR3 protein: ASSQDLEGETQY
V gene: TRBV7-9; J gene: TRBJ2-7; clone size: -; CDR3 protein: ASSRTTGLSHEQY
V gene: TRBV27; J gene: TRBJ1-6; clone size: -; CDR3 protein: ASRARAGDYSYNSPLH
V gene: TRBV6-5; J gene: TRBJ1-2; clone size: -; CDR3 protein: ASSSPRGSSGNYGYT
V gene: TRBV12-5; J gene: TRBJ1-1; clone size: -; CDR3 protein: ASGVPAGPVEAF
V gene: TRBV20-1; J gene: TRBJ2-1; clone size: -; CDR3 protein: SAINRGASYNEQF
V gene: TRBV2; J gene: TRBJ2-5; clone size: -; CDR3 protein: ASSEGLETQY
V gene: TRBV11-1; J gene: TRBJ2-4; clone size: -; CDR3 protein: ASSSFDLIAKNIQY
V gene: TRBV7-7; J gene: TRBJ2-1; clone size: once; CDR3 protein: ASSPDRYEQF
V gene: TRBV10-3; J gene: TRBJ1-1; clone size: -; CDR3 protein: AIGDRDTEAF
V gene: TRBV11-3; J gene: TRBJ2-7; clone size: -; CDR3 protein: ASSLGTYYEQY
V gene: TRBV4-3; J gene: TRBJ2-1; clone size: -; CDR3 protein: ASSQDVRSRLTS
V gene: TRBV7-2; J gene: TRBJ1-3; clone size: -; CDR3 protein: ASSYTGTDLRTGSGNTIY
V gene: TRBV19; J gene: TRBJ1-1; clone size: -; CDR3 protein: ASSIGTRGGRTEAF
V gene: TRBV23-1; J gene: TRBJ2-2; clone size: -; CDR3 protein: ASSPPRGPRTGELF
V gene: TRBV6-4; J gene: TRBJ2-3; clone size: few; CDR3 protein: ASSLSGGAEDTQY
V gene: TRBV13; J gene: TRBJ1-3; clone size: -; CDR3 protein: ASSLGHSGNTIY
V gene: TRBV11-1; J gene: TRBJ2-1; clone size: -; CDR3 protein: ASSLWTNGDEQF
V gene: TRBV6-6; J gene: TRBJ1-6; clone size: -; CDR3 protein: ASTLPSSYNSPLH
V gene: TRBV10-3; J gene: TRBJ1-5; clone size: -; CDR3 protein: AISPEGNQPQH
V gene: TRBV29-1; J gene: TRBJ2-1; clone size: -; CDR3 protein: SSGAYNEQF
V gene: TRBV20-1; J gene: TRBJ1-4; clone size: -; CDR3 protein: SARDGTGDEKLF
V gene: TRBV6-1; J gene: TRBJ1-1; clone size: once; CDR3 protein: ASREGRANTEAF
V gene: TRBV6-5; J gene: TRBJ2-1; clone size: -; CDR3 protein: ASSKTSVHNEQF
V gene: TRBV6-2/TRBV6-3; J gene: TRBJ1-2; clone size: once; CDR3 protein: ASIQGAQDYGYT
V gene: TRBV6-2/TRBV6-3; J gene: TRBJ1-1; clone size: once; CDR3 protein: ASVVVPNTEAF
V gene: TRBV6-7; J gene: TRBJ1-2; clone size: -; CDR3 protein: ASSLRTGDGYT
V gene: TRBV29-1; J gene: TRBJ2-7; clone size: -; CDR3 protein: SVVTGGSYEQY
V gene: TRBV7-3; J gene: TRBJ2-1; clone size: -; CDR3 protein: AGSLTSVGGQF
V gene: TRBV7-3; J gene: TRBJ2-1; clone size: -; CDR3 protein: ASGPGGPQNEQF
V gene: TRBV10-3; J gene: TRBJ1-1; clone size: -; CDR3 protein: AISESTEVTEAF
V gene: TRBV30; J gene: TRBJ1-5; clone size: -; CDR3 protein: AWDSGGTRY
V gene: TRBV2; J gene: TRBJ1-5; clone size: -; CDR3 protein: ASRDSSGQRNQPQH
V gene: TRBV19; J gene: TRBJ1-1; clone size: -; CDR3 protein: ASSIVSGSTEAF